This paragraph reports one T cell receptor (beta chain). Antigen unknown. PCR amplification relied on 60 Vbeta primers (plus 13 Jbeta primers). Generated by immunoSEQ multiplex PCR, the TCRdb table keeps only in-frame clones and is missing some. Found here are about 140,000 clones; the top ten clones hold around 2.4%. This sample is drawn from a study of cytomegalovirus exposure and HLA in healthy donors. About the study: Unique TCR beta sequences numbering 117 million came from some 200 million T cells in an earlier analysis.

General study points: Presence/absence analysis assumed near-uniform sequencing depth across donors. The number of N-insertions in an Asian-associated ancestry cluster was reportedly below the roughly 670-donor mean in a later analysis. Later analysis associated a missense DCLRE1C variant with TCR beta V- and J-gene trimming.

The CDR3 is made up of 13 amino acids. The V end was cut by 4 bases, the J end by 5 bases, with 9 bases between. Germline V gene data show CDR1 as SGHRS and CDR2 as YFSETQ. Material: PBMCs. J is TRBJ2-2 and V is TRBV5-1, with D possibly TRBD1 on 6 matching bases. The TCR sequence derives from a woman younger than 35 in good health and CMV-seronegative. The CDR3 nucleotides read TGCGCCAGCAGCCTTGGACAGACCGGGGAGCTGTTTTTT. Translation gives CASSLGQTGELFF.